This T cell receptor (beta chain) was found in a study of blood T cell repertoires in COVID-19. Study details: Samples came from the United States, Italy and Spain, spanning acute and convalescent COVID-19. In each case, the material was cDNA or gDNA derived from T cells, B-cell-depleted T cells, or PBMCs.

Patients of the Seattle cohort, enrolled during active infection, were followed longitudinally. Authors' methods: Estimates of nucleated cell counts were drawn from the amplification of reference gene primers. TCRdb's table, derived via immunoSEQ multiplex PCR, lists solely in-frame clones and lacks some. The V and J calls and clone size were taken over from that table, and D and trimming were inferred from the DNA. The table lists fewer than 200,000 clones, 81% of them singletons. With 2 bases removed from V and 4 bases from J, the gap between germline ends came to 7 bases. The germline V gene has CDR1 PRHDT and CDR2 FYEKMQ (reference sequence). The CDR3 is 13 amino acids.

The V gene is TRBV13, the J gene TRBJ2-3, with TRBD1 as a possible D gene (5 bases). Sample: peripheral blood. The sequence came from a woman older than 75 with COVID-19, enrolled during active disease. CDR3 nucleotides: TGTGCCAGCAGCTTACAGGGTCCAGATACGCAGTATTTT. This sequence encodes CASSLQGPDTQYF.